This TCR beta chain was sequenced for a study of cytomegalovirus exposure and HLA in healthy donors. Across the whole study: A preliminary data release comprised around 85 million unique TCRs obtained from HLA-typed donors.

The V gene's germline CDR1 is MGHRA and CDR2 YSYEKL. Trimming cost V 4 bases and J 7 bases; bases outside gene matches: 9. CDR3 size: 16 residues. The PCR used 60 Vbeta and 13 Jbeta primers. Clones were sequenced by immunoSEQ multiplex PCR, and TCRdb holds only the in-frame ones, with some missing. The sample lists 130,000 or so clones, 80% to 90% occurring once. Though nominally healthy at sampling, donors likely had unrecorded immune exposures. This clone has more than one count but fewer than ten. The sequence came from a young woman in good health and CMV-seropositive. The specimen was PBMCs. The rearrangement links TRBV4-1 to TRBJ2-5, with 13 bases that match TRBD2. The CDR3 nucleotides read TGCGCCAGCAGCCCATCACTAGCGGGGGGGATAGGGACCCAGTACTTC. This encodes CASSPSLAGGIGTQYF.